What follows is one T cell receptor beta chain and its context. The use of a sample-barcoded 5' primer and a J-beta primer mix characterized a second PCR of about 6 to 12 cycles. TCRdb re-derived calls from the 5' RACE reads in MiXCR, one entry per CDR3 protein. Of 780,000 or so distinct CDR3 sequences in the sample, 20% to 25% were seen once. These data belong to a study of blood T cells in healthy people across ages. The CDR3 consists of 15 residues. The germline V and J ends were trimmed by 0 bases and 6 bases, with 13 bases remaining between them. Germline CDR1 is SGHRS and CDR2 is YFSETQ. These same records also appear under a second study, on T cells of mothers and their children. That study adds: Not a single persistent microchimeric T cell clone was detected.

This receptor was taken from a boy younger than 18 in good health. The chain combines TRBV5-1 with TRBJ1-5; no reliable D call. Sequencing used blood. CDR3 loop: CASSLEGTAGQPQHF. The CDR3 DNA follows: TGCGCCAGCAGCTTGGAAGGTACAGCTGGTCAGCCCCAGCATTTT. Full variable domain (missing parts from reference TRBV5-1 and TRBJ1-5): KAGVTQTPRYLIKTRGQQVTLSCSPISGHRSVSWYQQTPGQGLQFLFEYFSETQRNKGNFPGRFSGRQFSNSRSEMNVSTLELGDSALYLCASSLEGTAGQPQHFGDGTRLSIL.